This T cell receptor (beta chain) was sequenced during a study of human T cells and chemical hapten exposure. Time point given: patch test 3, about 24 weeks after DPC sensitization. This sample's treatment: therapeutic diphenylcyclopropenone sensitization with weekly scalp DPC. Total RNA was isolated from whole blood that had not been fractionated. This clonotype occurred many times. Its antigen is not identified. The V and J ends lost 3 bases and 5 bases, in that order; junction bases with no gene match: 10. Germline CDR1 reads DFQATT; CDR2 reads SNEGSKA (reference sequence). This CDR3 comprises 14 residues. Notes on the study in general: Expanded TCRs clustered into significantly more large CDR3 similarity groups than controls, the analysis revealed. Positively correlated with patch test score were the counts of PT1 expanded TCRs.

In the library, unique molecular identifiers were attached to individual cDNA molecules. TCRdb ran MiXCR on the RACE reads and lists one entry per CDR3 protein. The sample contains just over 95,000 distinct CDR3 sequences, 25% to 35% of which appear only once. The sequence came from a man between 35 and 55 years old with alopecia areata. Some clones in this sample may be carry-over from other donors' samples. The sample consisted of whole blood, taken in connection with sensitization to the hapten diphenylcyclopropenone (DPC). The J gene is TRBJ2-7, the V gene TRBV20-1; 7 bases match TRBD2. DNA for the CDR3: TGCAGTGCTAGGACTACCGGGAGGTTCCACGAGCAGTACTTC. It translates to CSARTTGRFHEQYF.